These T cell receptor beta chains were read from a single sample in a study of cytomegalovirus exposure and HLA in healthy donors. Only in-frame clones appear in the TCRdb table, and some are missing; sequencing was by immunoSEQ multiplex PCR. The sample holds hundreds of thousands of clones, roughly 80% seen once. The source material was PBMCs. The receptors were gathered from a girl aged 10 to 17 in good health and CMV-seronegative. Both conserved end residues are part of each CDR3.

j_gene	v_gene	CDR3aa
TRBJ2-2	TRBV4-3	CASSQAKVGPGGTGELFF
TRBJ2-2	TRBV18	CASSPRSQNTGELFF
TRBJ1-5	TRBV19	CASSKNPNRGQRGQPQHF
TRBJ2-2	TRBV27	CASSKQGIPTGELFF
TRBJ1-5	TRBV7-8	CASSARQGASHQPQHF
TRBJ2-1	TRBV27	CASAKQGSSYNEQFF
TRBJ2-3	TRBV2	CASGTSGGYTQYF
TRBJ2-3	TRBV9	CASSARQGPPTDTQYF
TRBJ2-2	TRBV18	CASSPSTGGLTGELFF
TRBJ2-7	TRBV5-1	CASSPGGNNYEQYF
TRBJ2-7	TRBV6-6	CASSYFGGEQYF
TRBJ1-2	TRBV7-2	CASSKTGDRYGYTF
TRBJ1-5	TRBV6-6	CASSYPDSYQPQHF
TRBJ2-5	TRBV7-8	CASSLIRTSGYQETQYF
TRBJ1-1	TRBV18	CASSPGQRNTEAFF
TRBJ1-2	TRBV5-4	CASSLQSGDGYTF
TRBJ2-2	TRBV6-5	CASSYFTPASMGELFF
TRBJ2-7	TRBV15	CATSRANYEQYF
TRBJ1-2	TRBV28	CASTTGDYGYTF
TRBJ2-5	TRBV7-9	CASSRTSGRETQYF
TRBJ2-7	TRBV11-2	CASSLDRTSGYEQYF
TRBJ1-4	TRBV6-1	CASSEEEEGARKLFF
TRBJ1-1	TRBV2	CASNQGLSNTEAFF
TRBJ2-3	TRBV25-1	CASSPLEVSRDTQYF
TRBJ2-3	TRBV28	CASNYPSASRTSGRVTDTQYF
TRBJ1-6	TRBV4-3	CASSQDVRGRGNSPLHF
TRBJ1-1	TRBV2	CASSMPVSTEAFF
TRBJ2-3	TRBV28	CASEEAGDTDTQYF
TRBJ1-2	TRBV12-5	CASGLSPGGGSTF
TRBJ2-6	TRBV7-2	CASSRYRGTGGANVLTF
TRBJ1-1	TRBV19	CASSIGTGANTEAFF
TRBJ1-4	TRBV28	CASRGHREWSEKLFF
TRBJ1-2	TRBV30	CAWSVGSLYGYTF
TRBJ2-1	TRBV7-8	CASSNLVGSYNEQFF
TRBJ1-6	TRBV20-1	CSPTAGSPLHF
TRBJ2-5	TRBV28	CASSFGGGRYF